Listed here are 18 T cell receptor beta chains from one sample, sequenced in a study of blood T cell repertoires in COVID-19. Method: immunoSEQ multiplex PCR; TCRdb's copy keeps in-frame clones and lacks some. The repertoire holds 210,000 or so clones, around 80% seen once, with 2.5% to 3.5% in the top ten. The sequenced sample was peripheral blood. The receptors derive from a woman of 80 years or more with active or convalescent COVID-19.

The V gene is TRBV7-9, the J gene TRBJ2-3; 9 bases align to TRBD2. V lost 2 bases and J lost 2; bases outside the gene matches: 5. Germline CDR1 is SEHNR and CDR2 is FQNEAQ (reference sequence). The CDR3 consists of 16 residues. This CDR3 is CASSLFAGGYTDTQYF. The CDR3 coding sequence is TGTGCCAGCAGCTTATTCGCGGGGGGGTACACAGATACGCAGTATTTT.

The chain has TRBV7-8 and TRBJ1-2; 7 bases are shared with TRBD1. Per the germline V gene, CDR1 is SGHVS and CDR2 is FQNEAQ. The CDR3 is 14 residues long. The junction had 10 bases not matched to a gene; V was cut back by 5 bases and J by 7 bases. CDR3 sequence (DNA): TGTGCCAGCAGCACCCCGGACAGGCTGCGTGGCTACACCTTC. Its protein is CASSTPDRLRGYTF.

The V call is TRBV10-2, the J call TRBJ2-1, with 9 bases identical to TRBD2. The ends lost 6 bases at V and 8 bases at J; junction bases unmatched: 11. The CDR3 is made up of 15 amino acids. Looked up from germline, CDR1 is WSHSY and CDR2 is SAAADI. The CDR3 DNA reads TGCGCCAGCAGGCAAACTAGCGGGTTCGCGTATGAGCAGTTCTTC. Translated: CASRQTSGFAYEQFF.

This clone came up a few times. The chain employs TRBV19 and TRBJ2-7; TRBD1 agrees at 9 bases. With 3 bases clipped from V and 3 bases from J, the junction kept 0 bases outside the gene matches. CDR1 and CDR2 (germline): LNHDA, SQIVND (reference sequence). This CDR3 is 13 amino acids long. As DNA, the CDR3 is TGTGCCAGTAGTATGGGACAGGGCTACGAGCAGTACTTC. Its translation: CASSMGQGYEQYF.

The J gene is TRBJ2-1, the V gene TRBV10-1; D gene uncertain. Trimming stripped 1 base from V and 0 bases from J, with 10 bases between. The CDR3 has 16 residues. The V gene's germline CDR1 is WNHNN and CDR2 SYGVQD (reference sequence). The CDR3 DNA reads as TGCGCCAGCAGTGAGTATGGGTGGAGCTCCTACAATGAGCAGTTCTTC. Encoded protein: CASSEYGWSSYNEQFF.

The rearrangement joins TRBV29-1 to TRBJ1-3; tentative D call: TRBD1 (6 bases). There are 14 residues in the CDR3. CDR1 is SQVTM, CDR2 ANQGSEA, per germline. The V end lost 6 bases, the J end lost 0 bases, and 12 bases lay between the germline ends. The CDR3 here is CSVDGQSSGNTIYF. DNA for the CDR3: TGCAGCGTCGATGGACAGTCCTCTGGAAACACCATATATTTT. The whole variable domain, filled in from reference TRBV29-1 and TRBJ1-3, reads SAVISQKPSRDICQRGTSLTIQCQVDSQVTMMFWYRQQPGQSLTLIATANQGSEATYESGFVIDKFPISRPNLTFSTLTVSNMSPEDSSIYLCSVDGQSSGNTIYFGEGSWLTVV.

The chain employs TRBV4-1 and TRBJ2-3; the D gene is possibly TRBD1 (5 bases). Trimming left V 4 bases short and J 2 bases short, with 10 bases between. Germline V gene sequence: CDR1 MGHRA, CDR2 YSYEKL. The CDR3 sequence is 14 residues long. The CDR3 DNA is TGCGCCAGCAGCCCTGACAGAAACACAGATACGCAGTATTTT. It encodes CASSPDRNTDTQYF.

This clone showed up just a few times. The chain uses TRBV2 and TRBJ2-5; maybe TRBD2 (5 bases). CDR3 length equals 12 residues. Trimming took 2 bases from V and 9 from J, leaving 10 bases between them. The germline CDR1 and CDR2 sequences are SNHLY and FYNNEI. CDR3 bases: TGTGCCAGCAGTGAACGGGAATGGGCCCAGTACTTC. This translates into CASSEREWAQYF.

The rearrangement joins TRBV20-1 to TRBJ2-5, with TRBD1 matching 7 bases. Per the germline V gene, CDR1 is DFQATT and CDR2 is SNEGSKA (reference sequence). After removal of 3 bases from V and 6 bases from J, the junction contained 7 bases not matched to a gene. The CDR3 spans 13 residues. The DNA for the CDR3 is TGCAGTGCTAGTTTAGGGGGCACGAAGACCCAGTACTTC. Residues: CSASLGGTKTQYF.

Only one count was recorded for this clone. The chain couples TRBV2 to TRBJ1-1, with a possible D match to TRBD1 (6 bases). In germline, CDR1 is SNHLY, CDR2 FYNNEI. V lost 6 bases and J 4 bases, leaving 15 bases between the germline ends. The CDR3 length is 14 residues. In DNA form, the CDR3 reads TGTGCCAGCAGGTGGGGGGGGCTCGGCACTGAAGCTTTCTTT. Amino acids: CASRWGGLGTEAFF.

This clone was recorded a few times. This rearrangement joins TRBV15 to TRBJ2-5; the D gene is possibly TRBD1 (5 bases). Germline lookup yields CDR1 LNHNV and CDR2 YYDKDF (reference sequence). The CDR3 spans 12 residues. V gave up 6 bases and J gave up 5 bases, with 10 bases separating them. The CDR3 coding sequence is TGTGCCACCAGTGGGCAGGGTGAGACCCAGTACTTC. The encoded protein is CATSGQGETQYF.

The rearrangement joins TRBV5-1 to TRBJ1-1; a weak D match, TRBD1 (5 bases). Between the trimmed V and J ends, which lost 3 bases and 4 bases, there was a span of 13 bases. Per the germline V gene, CDR1 is SGHRS and CDR2 is YFSETQ. The CDR3 sequence is 14 residues long. The CDR3: CASSSDYQGTEAFF. The CDR3 coding sequence is TGCGCCAGCAGCTCGGATTACCAGGGCACTGAAGCTTTCTTT.

The chain couples TRBV19 to TRBJ1-1; TRBD1 aligns across 7 bases. Germline V gene data show CDR1 as LNHDA and CDR2 as SQIVND (reference sequence). This CDR3 has 14 residues. The V segment lost 1 base and the J segment 5 bases; nucleotides outside the gene matches: 4. DNA for the CDR3: TGTGCCAGTAGTATAGGACTCAGGGGGACTGAAGCTTTCTTT. This translates into CASSIGLRGTEAFF. Using reference TRBV19 and TRBJ1-1 for the parts outside the CDR3, the full variable domain is DGGITQSPKYLFRKEGQNVTLSCEQNLNHDAMYWYRQDPGQGLRLIYYSQIVNDFQKGDIAEGYSVSREKKESFPLTVTSAQKNPTAFYLCASSIGLRGTEAFFGQGTRLTVV.

This chain uses TRBV28 with TRBJ1-5; 7 nucleotides align to TRBD1. This CDR3 has 14 residues. With 5 bases clipped from V and 3 bases from J, the junction kept 4 bases outside the gene matches. In germline, CDR1 is MDHEN, CDR2 SYDVKM. CDR3 protein: CASSPTGNNQPQHF. CDR3 nucleotide sequence: TGTGCCAGCAGTCCGACAGGGAACAATCAGCCCCAGCATTTT.

CDR3 sequence reads: CASSLHHYEQYF. The CDR3 DNA sequence: TGTGCCAGCAGCTTACACCACTACGAGCAGTACTTC. J is TRBJ2-7 and V is TRBV5-4; D is uncertain. The CDR3 contains 12 residues. Trimming left V 2 bases short and J 3 bases short, with 6 bases between. Per the germline V gene, CDR1 is SGHNT and CDR2 is YYREEE (reference sequence).

To note about this clone: Other DNA sequences in this sample translate to the same CDR3. The chain recombines TRBV4-2 with TRBJ2-5, with 12 bases matching TRBD2. Germline loops: CDR1 LGHNA, CDR2 YNFKEQ. This CDR3 is built from 15 residues. V lost 2 bases to trimming and J lost 2 bases; unmatched junction nucleotides: 0. DNA of the CDR3: TGTGCCAGCAGCCAAACTAGCGGGGGGCAAGAGACCCAGTACTTC. Protein product: CASSQTSGGQETQYF.

The V call is TRBV30, the J call TRBJ1-2, with 8 bases lining up with TRBD1. CDR1 and CDR2 (germline): GTSNPN, SVGIG (reference sequence). This CDR3 contains 14 residues. This CDR3 reads CGWTGKDSNYGYTF. The CDR3 DNA reads TGTGGATGGACAGGGAAGGATTCGAACTATGGCTACACCTTC.

V gene TRBV2 combines with J gene TRBJ2-3; no reliable D call. The CDR3 loop spans 11 amino acids. V dropped 6 bases and J dropped 5 bases, with 6 bases sitting between them. CDR1 is SNHLY, CDR2 FYNNEI, per germline. The CDR3 DNA follows: TGTGCCAGCAGCGTCTTAGATACGCAGTATTTT. The encoded protein is CASSVLDTQYF.